The present T cell receptor (beta chain) was sequenced within a study of blood T cells in healthy people across ages. The CDR3 runs to 17 residues. V trimming: 4 bases; J trimming: 0 bases; junction bases outside the gene matches: 11. Isolated PBMCs totaled at least 6 million in each sample. This clonotype was found once. What it binds is unknown. Combining a sample-barcoded 5' primer with a J-beta primer mix, a second PCR ran for roughly 7 to 11 cycles. TCRdb recomputed calls from the 5' RACE reads with MiXCR, one row per CDR3 protein. The sample consists of 850,000 to 1,100,000 distinct CDR3 sequences, roughly two fifths of them appearing once. Findings and caveats of the study: Higher diversity and more naive CD4+ cells were features of long-lived donors, compared to aged donors. With naive T cell percentage, TCR beta diversity showed a strong correlation. Measured against age, TCR beta diversity per million T cells decreased in a roughly linear manner.

The source material was blood. The TCR sequence derives from a man aged 18 to 30 in good health. The chain combines TRBV12-3 or TRBV12-4 with TRBJ2-7; 8 bases map to TRBD1. The CDR3 spells CASSSRLDRGYSYEQYF. The CDR3 DNA sequence: TGTGCCAGCAGTTCCCGACTTGACAGGGGATACTCCTACGAGCAGTACTTC.